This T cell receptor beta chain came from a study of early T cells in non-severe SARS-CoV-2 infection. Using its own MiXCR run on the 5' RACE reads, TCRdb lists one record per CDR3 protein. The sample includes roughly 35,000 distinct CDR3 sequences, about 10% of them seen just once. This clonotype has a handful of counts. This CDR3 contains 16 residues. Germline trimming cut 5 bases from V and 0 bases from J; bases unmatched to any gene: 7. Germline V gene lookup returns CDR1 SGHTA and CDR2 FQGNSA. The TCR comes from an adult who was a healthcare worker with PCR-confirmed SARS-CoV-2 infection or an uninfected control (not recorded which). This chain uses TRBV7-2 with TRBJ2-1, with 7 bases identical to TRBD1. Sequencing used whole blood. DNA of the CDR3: TGTGCCAGCAGCGTAAAAGGGGGCAGCTCCTACAATGAGCAGTTCTTC. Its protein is CASSVKGGSSYNEQFF. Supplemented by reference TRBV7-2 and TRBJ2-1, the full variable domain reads GAGVSQSPSNKVTEKGKDVELRCDPISGHTALYWYRQSLGQGLEFLIYFQGNSAPDKSGLPSDRFSAERTGGSVSTLTIQRTQQEDSAVYLCASSVKGGSSYNEQFFGPGTRLTVL.